Many counts were recorded for the clone carrying this TCR beta chain. Sequencing libraries for TCR beta were prepared with iRepertoire HTBI primers and Arm-PCR of CDR3 regions. MiXCR, applied by TCRdb to the multiplex PCR reads, yields one record per CDR3 protein. This table has 530,000 or so distinct CDR3 sequences, about 16% appearing once. These data are taken from a study of regulatory T cells in long-lasting Graves disease. Time point in this sample: newly diagnosed GD, antithyroid drugs for less than 3 months. From RNA extracted from PBMCs, the TCR library was made. The same sample was also studied in work on T cells in Graves' hyperthyroidism and ophthalmopathy.

The source material was peripheral blood mononuclear cells (PBMCs), sampled at new diagnosis, from a patient treated with antithyroid drugs. This sequence was found in a man aged 18 to 29 with Graves disease.

CDR3 in amino acids: CASSPMTGGWHEQYF. In DNA, the CDR3 is TGTGCCAGCAGTCCAATGACAGGGGGTTGGCACGAGCAGTACTTC. J is TRBJ2-7 and V is TRBV27; 9 bases align to TRBD1. Per germline, CDR1 MNHEY and CDR2 SMNVEV (reference sequence). Losses at the gene ends were 5 bases for V and 5 bases for J; bases not matched to a gene: 10. The CDR3 extends over 15 amino acids.